This T cell receptor (beta chain) was sequenced in a study of cytomegalovirus exposure and HLA in healthy donors. Regarding the study as a whole: Relative to the approximately 700-donor mean, N-insertions were reportedly fewer in an Asian-associated ancestry cluster in a later analysis. It was assumed in the presence/absence analyses that sequencing depth was roughly uniform across donors. A later analysis linked some 17,000 TCR beta sequences to HLA alleles at 0.05 false discovery rate.

CDR1 and CDR2 (germline): MNHNS, SASEGT. This CDR3 is built from 14 residues. The study ran its PCR with 60 Vbeta and 13 Jbeta primers. Method: immunoSEQ multiplex PCR; TCRdb's copy keeps in-frame clones and lacks some. The sample lists 150,000 to 200,000 clones, around 80% occurring once. Regarding this clone: The target antigen is unknown.

Specimen: PBMCs. This chain joins TRBV6-1 and TRBJ2-5; tentative D call: TRBD1 (6 bases). The DNA end is a closer match to TRBJ2-7, so the J assignment may be wrong. The receptor was derived from a woman in her 30s in good health and CMV-seropositive. The chain's CDR3 is CAATQPGGGYEQYF. CDR3 coding DNA: TGTGCCGCGACCCAACCTGGGGGCGGTTACGAGCAGTACTTC.